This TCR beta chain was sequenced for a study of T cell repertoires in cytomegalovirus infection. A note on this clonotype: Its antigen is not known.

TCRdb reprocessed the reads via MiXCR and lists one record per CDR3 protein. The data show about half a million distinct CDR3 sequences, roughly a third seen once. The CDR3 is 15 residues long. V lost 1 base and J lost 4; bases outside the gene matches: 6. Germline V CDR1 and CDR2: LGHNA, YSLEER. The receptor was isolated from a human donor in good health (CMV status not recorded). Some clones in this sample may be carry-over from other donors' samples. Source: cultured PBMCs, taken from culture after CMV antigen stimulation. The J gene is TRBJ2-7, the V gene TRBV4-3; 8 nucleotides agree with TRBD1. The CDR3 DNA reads TGCGCCAGCAGCCAAGGCAGGGGGCGAAGTTACGAGCAGTACTTC. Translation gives CASSQGRGRSYEQYF.